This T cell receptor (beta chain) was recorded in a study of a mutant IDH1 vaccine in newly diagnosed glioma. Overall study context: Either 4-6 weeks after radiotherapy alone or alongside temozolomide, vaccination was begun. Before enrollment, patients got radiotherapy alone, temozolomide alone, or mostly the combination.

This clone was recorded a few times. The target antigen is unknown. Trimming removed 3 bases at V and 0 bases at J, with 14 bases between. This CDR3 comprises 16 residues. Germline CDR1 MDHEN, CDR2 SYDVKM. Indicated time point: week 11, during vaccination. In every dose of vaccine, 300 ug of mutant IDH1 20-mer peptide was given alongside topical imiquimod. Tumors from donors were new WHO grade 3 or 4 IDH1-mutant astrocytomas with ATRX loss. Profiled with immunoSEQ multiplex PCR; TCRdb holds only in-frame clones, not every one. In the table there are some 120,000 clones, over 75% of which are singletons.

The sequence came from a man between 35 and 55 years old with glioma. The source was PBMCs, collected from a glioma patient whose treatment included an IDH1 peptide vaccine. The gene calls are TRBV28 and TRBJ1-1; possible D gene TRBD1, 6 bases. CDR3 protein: CASSFGGRRMNTEAFF. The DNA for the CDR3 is TGTGCCAGCAGTTTCGGGGGCCGGAGGATGAACACTGAAGCTTTCTTT.